The 29 T cell receptor beta chains given below trace back to one sample, sequenced in a study of cytomegalovirus exposure and HLA in healthy donors. Method: immunoSEQ multiplex PCR; TCRdb's copy keeps in-frame clones and lacks some. The repertoire has 100,000 to 150,000 clones, around nine tenths of them found once; the top ten carry about 1.4%. Sequenced material: PBMCs. These receptors all stem from a man under 40 in good health and CMV-seronegative.

This chain connects TRBV7-2 to TRBJ1-2; weak D call: TRBD1 (5 bases). Germline loops: CDR1 SGHTA, CDR2 FQGNSA. The CDR3 sequence is 19 residues long. Trimming took 4 bases from V and 2 from J, leaving 26 bases between them. The CDR3 loop reads CASSSRKTDTPKSNYGYTF. Here the CDR3 DNA reads TGTGCCAGCAGCTCGAGGAAAACGGACACCCCTAAATCAAACTATGGCTACACCTTC.

The chain combines TRBV4-3 with TRBJ2-1; a weak D match, TRBD1 (6 bases). CDR3 length: 15 amino acids. V lost 5 bases, J lost 5 bases, and 16 bases lay in between. Germline V CDR1 and CDR2: LGHNA, YSLEER. The CDR3 bases are TGCGCCAGCAGCGAAATGACAGGCCTACACAATGAGCAGTTCTTC. Its protein product is CASSEMTGLHNEQFF.

This chain joins TRBV27 and TRBJ1-5; D remains ambiguous. V was pared by 1 base and J by 0 bases, with 10 bases between. CDR1 is MNHEY and CDR2 is SMNVEV in the germline V gene (reference sequence). This CDR3 has 16 amino acids. CDR3 amino acids: CASSLWGGDSNQPQHF. The DNA of the CDR3 is TGTGCCAGCAGTTTATGGGGAGGAGATAGCAATCAGCCCCAGCATTTT.

The chain links TRBV4-1 to TRBJ1-1; D not certain. Germline CDR1 and CDR2: MGHRA and YSYEKL. V gave up 0 bases and J gave up 1 base, with 6 bases separating them. This CDR3 comprises 14 residues. The CDR3 sequence is CASSQDPGNTEAFF. CDR3 nucleotide sequence: TGCGCCAGCAGCCAAGATCCGGGGAACACTGAAGCTTTCTTT.

The CDR3 loop reads CASSPGTSDTEAFF. CDR3 nucleotides: TGTGCCAGCAGCCCGGGGACTTCCGACACTGAAGCTTTCTTT. The rearrangement links TRBV7-3 to TRBJ1-1; D might be TRBD1 (5 bases). V lost 5 bases and J lost 3, with 13 bases in between. The CDR3 length is 14 residues. Looked up from germline, CDR1 is SGHTA and CDR2 is FQGTGA.

This sequence joins TRBV4-3 and TRBJ1-2; 7 positions agree with TRBD1. The CDR3 is made up of 14 amino acids. V lost 1 base and J lost 4; bases outside the gene matches: 3. Germline loops: CDR1 LGHNA, CDR2 YSLEER. The CDR3 loop reads CASSQGTGSYGYTF. For the CDR3, the DNA is TGCGCCAGCAGCCAAGGGACAGGAAGCTATGGCTACACCTTC.

For the CDR3, the DNA is TGTGCCAGCAGCGGACTAGCGGGAGCTCCAGATACGCAGTATTTT. It encodes CASSGLAGAPDTQYF. J is TRBJ2-3 and V is TRBV9; 12 nucleotides line up with TRBD2. From germline, CDR1 is SGDLS and CDR2 YYNGEE. The CDR3 totals 15 residues. V dropped 3 bases and J dropped 4; count of bases not matched to a gene: 3.

The chain carries TRBV4-2 and TRBJ1-5; D unresolved. The length of the CDR3 is 15 residues. V gave up 4 bases and J gave up 0 bases, with 10 bases separating them. Germline-derived CDR1 and CDR2 are LGHNA and YNFKEQ. CDR3 amino acids: CASSPQVDSNQPQHF. The CDR3 nucleotides are TGTGCCAGCAGCCCTCAGGTGGATAGCAATCAGCCCCAGCATTTT.

This chain joins TRBV2 and TRBJ1-5; no clear D gene. Germline V lookup: CDR1 SNHLY, CDR2 FYNNEI. The CDR3 is made up of 14 amino acids. V dropped 8 bases and J dropped 2 bases, with 13 bases sitting between them. In DNA form, the CDR3 reads TGTGCCAGCCGTTCTAACGTACGCAATCAGCCCCAGCATTTT. This gives the protein CASRSNVRNQPQHF.

This clone was picked up one time. Written as DNA, the CDR3 is TGCAGCGTACTGACAGGGGGCTTCTACGAGCAGTACTTC. This encodes CSVLTGGFYEQYF. The chain joins TRBV29-1 to TRBJ2-7; TRBD1 matches at 10 bases. CDR1 and CDR2 (germline): SQVTM, ANQGSEA. CDR3 length: 13 residues. The trim removed 6 bases at V and 3 bases at J, leaving 5 bases unmatched.

The V call is TRBV5-4, the J call TRBJ2-7; D unresolved. Trimming left V 2 bases short and J 4 bases short, with 10 bases between. This CDR3 comprises 13 residues. Germline values: CDR1 SGHNT, CDR2 YYREEE (reference sequence). CDR3 DNA sequence: TGTGCCAGCAGCTTCTACTCTAATTACGAGCAGTACTTC. This sequence encodes CASSFYSNYEQYF.

The V call is TRBV29-1, the J call TRBJ2-7; TRBD2 agrees at 10 bases. The CDR3 consists of 19 residues. Germline CDR1 SQVTM, CDR2 ANQGSEA. J gave up 7 bases and V 0 bases, and 21 bases lay outside the gene matches. CDR3 sequence reads: CSVEDIAGGAKTTFGEQYF. The CDR3 bases are TGCAGCGTTGAAGATATAGCGGGGGGCGCCAAAACAACATTCGGGGAGCAGTACTTC.

The rearrangement uses TRBV30 and TRBJ1-2; possibly TRBD1 for D (5 bases). V lost 7 bases to trimming and J lost 7 bases, with 19 bases between them. Germline CDR1 is GTSNPN and CDR2 is SVGIG (reference sequence). The CDR3 sequence is 13 residues long. This chain's CDR3 is CASRGGLSGGYTF. CDR3 nucleotides: TGTGCCTCTAGGGGCGGCCTGAGTGGTGGCTACACCTTC.

This clone was seen once. The chain links TRBV6-5 to TRBJ2-7; 7 positions agree with TRBD1. Germline-derived CDR1 and CDR2 are MNHEY and SVGAGI. The J segment lost 0 bases and the V segment lost 10 bases, leaving 9 bases of the junction unmatched. The CDR3 is made up of 14 amino acids. The CDR3 sequence is CATARGLSSYEQYF. The CDR3 DNA follows: TGTGCCACAGCTAGGGGGCTCAGCTCCTACGAGCAGTACTTC.

CDR3 sequence (DNA): TGCGCCAGCAGTCACGGAGAGGGCTACACCTTC. The encoded protein is CASSHGEGYTF. This chain joins TRBV23-1 and TRBJ1-2; D is ambiguous. TRBV23-1 is designated an ORF whose function remains uncertain. The CDR3 has 11 residues. V shed 3 bases and J shed 8 bases, with 7 bases lying between them.

The V call is TRBV12-5, the J call TRBJ2-2; 7 nucleotides line up with TRBD1. Germline V lookup: CDR1 LGHNT, CDR2 FRNRAP. J lost 1 base, V lost 5 bases, and 7 bases had no gene match. The CDR3 is 16 residues long. This CDR3 is CASGPPRTGNTGELFF. The CDR3 DNA follows: TGTGCTAGTGGTCCTCCCCGGACAGGGAACACCGGGGAGCTGTTTTTT.

The chain couples TRBV6-1 to TRBJ2-7; D may be TRBD1 (6 bases). This CDR3 has 18 residues. Germline CDR1 reads MNHNS; CDR2 reads SASEGT. Trimming took 2 bases from V and 1 from J, leaving 21 bases between them. CDR3 amino acids: CASSERRIEQGVSYEQYF. The CDR3 region has the DNA TGTGCCAGCAGTGAACGGAGGATAGAACAGGGAGTTTCCTACGAGCAGTACTTC.

The gene calls are TRBV7-9 and TRBJ1-1; no clear D. The germline V and J ends were trimmed by 1 base and 5 bases, with 8 bases remaining between them. The CDR3 spans 13 residues. CDR1 and CDR2 from the germline V gene are SEHNR and FQNEAQ (reference sequence). CDR3 sequence: CASSLGDSTEAFF. CDR3 DNA: TGTGCCAGCAGCTTAGGAGACTCAACTGAAGCTTTCTTT. Full variable domain (rest looked up from reference TRBV7-9 and TRBJ1-1): DTGVSQNPRHKITKRGQNVTFRCDPISEHNRLYWYRQTLGQGPEFLTYFQNEAQLEKSRLLSDRFSAERPKGSFSTLEIQRTEQGDSAMYLCASSLGDSTEAFFGQGTRLTVV.

The chain couples TRBV30 to TRBJ2-7, with D possibly matching TRBD2 (6 bases). This CDR3 spans 15 amino acids. Trimming took off 5 bases at V and 7 bases at J, with 24 bases between the two ends. CDR1 GTSNPN and CDR2 SVGIG come from the germline V gene (reference sequence). CDR3: CAWFSLVLATGEQYF. The CDR3 region has the DNA TGTGCCTGGTTTTCGCTGGTACTAGCCACGGGGGAGCAGTACTTC.

V usage is TRBV19 and J usage is TRBJ1-4; 9 nucleotides match TRBD1. Germline V gene sequence: CDR1 LNHDA, CDR2 SQIVND (reference sequence). J lost 10 bases, V lost 4 bases, and 7 bases had no gene match. The CDR3 has 14 amino acids. The CDR3 protein is CASSRDRDESKLFF. The CDR3 DNA follows: TGTGCCAGTAGTAGGGACAGGGACGAGTCAAAACTGTTTTTT.

The genes are TRBV10-3 and TRBJ1-1; D unresolved. This CDR3 contains 14 residues. The ends were cut back, 6 bases at V and 5 bases at J, with 16 bases in the middle. Germline CDR1 and CDR2: ENHRY and SYGVKD. The CDR3 nucleotides are TGTGCCATCAGCCGCGGGAGGGAGGAGACTGAAGCTTTCTTT. Translation gives CAISRGREETEAFF.

V gene TRBV5-4 combines with J gene TRBJ2-7, with 11 bases aligning to TRBD1. CDR1 is SGHNT and CDR2 is YYREEE in the germline V gene (reference sequence). This CDR3 has 14 residues. The V segment lost 4 bases and the J segment 7 bases; nucleotides outside the gene matches: 7. CDR3 sequence reads: CASSQPGQGGEQYF. The CDR3, as DNA: TGTGCCAGCAGCCAACCGGGACAGGGGGGTGAGCAGTACTTC.

The V gene is TRBV5-1, the J gene TRBJ2-7; D possibly corresponds to TRBD1 (7 bases). The CDR3 is 15 residues long. With 4 bases removed from V and 4 bases from J, the gap between germline ends came to 18 bases. The germline V gene has CDR1 SGHRS and CDR2 YFSETQ. For the CDR3, the DNA is TGCGCCAGCAGCCCGGTGGAGGGGGCTATTTACGAGCAGTACTTC. Residues: CASSPVEGAIYEQYF.

The CDR3 here is CASQDRAEGTDTQYF. The CDR3 nucleotides are TGTGCCAGCCAGGACAGGGCTGAGGGCACAGATACGCAGTATTTT. The chain employs TRBV6-6 and TRBJ2-3; 8 bases are a match to TRBD1. This CDR3 comprises 15 residues. Germline CDR1 and CDR2: MNHNY and SVGAGI (reference sequence). V dropped 8 bases and J dropped 1; count of bases not matched to a gene: 8.

The chain joins TRBV6-6 to TRBJ1-5, with D possibly being TRBD1 (6 bases). This CDR3 has 15 amino acids. The germline V gene encodes CDR1 MNHNY and CDR2 SVGAGI (reference sequence). The V end was cut by 6 bases, the J end by 5 bases, with 17 bases between. The CDR3 DNA sequence: TGTGCCAGCAGCCTCGACAGGACCTTTGATCAGCCCCAGCATTTT. Residues: CASSLDRTFDQPQHF.

The chain couples TRBV9 to TRBJ1-4; maybe TRBD1 (6 bases). CDR3 size: 14 residues. V shed 4 bases and J shed 5 bases, with 12 bases lying between them. Germline CDR1 is SGDLS and CDR2 is YYNGEE. The CDR3 protein is CASSPDRLNEKLFF. The CDR3 region has the DNA TGTGCCAGCAGCCCAGACAGGCTCAATGAAAAACTGTTTTTT. Together with reference TRBV9 and TRBJ1-4, the CDR3 gives the full variable domain: DSGVTQTPKHLITATGQRVTLRCSPRSGDLSVYWYQQSLDQGLQFLIQYYNGEERAKGNILERFSAQQFPDLHSELNLSSLELGDSALYFCASSPDRLNEKLFFGSGTQLSVL.

The V and J genes are TRBV27 and TRBJ2-5; D gene unclear. Trimming pared 4 bases from V and 3 bases from J, leaving 3 bases between. Germline lookup yields CDR1 MNHEY and CDR2 SMNVEV (reference sequence). The CDR3 sequence is 11 residues long. The CDR3 reads CASSSEETQYF. CDR3 in DNA: TGTGCCAGCAGTTCCGAAGAGACCCAGTACTTC.

This chain uses TRBV7-9 with TRBJ1-3; D gene unclear. Trimming pared 2 bases from V and 0 bases from J, leaving 11 bases between. The CDR3 has 16 amino acids. Germline loops: CDR1 SEHNR, CDR2 FQNEAQ (reference sequence). The CDR3 protein is CASSLYGESSGNTIYF. CDR3 DNA: TGTGCCAGCAGCTTATACGGGGAGAGCTCTGGAAACACCATATATTTT.

Written as DNA, the CDR3 is TGTGCCAGCAGTACGACATACGCCTACGAGCAGTACTTC. Its protein is CASSTTYAYEQYF. This chain uses TRBV6-1 with TRBJ2-7; D gene unclear. The germline V and J ends were trimmed by 5 bases and 2 bases, with 10 bases remaining between them. CDR1 and CDR2 (germline): MNHNS, SASEGT. The CDR3 is 13 amino acids.